This TCR beta chain was retrieved from a study of shared clonotypes between healthy human individuals. Trimming shortened V by 5 bases and J by 7 bases, and 30 bases separated the two germline ends. Germline-derived CDR1 and CDR2 are SGHVS and FQNEAQ. The CDR3 loop spans 19 amino acids. The donors, all of them Caucasian adults, lived in Nashville, Tennessee. Authors' analysis steps: ImmunoSEQ only sent back junction sequences with no quality scores, so filtering was done differently. Clones were sequenced by immunoSEQ multiplex PCR, and TCRdb holds only the in-frame ones, with some missing. Clone size and the V and J calls come from that table; the DNA yielded D and trimming. The table records some 480,000 clones, around 80% of them present only once.

Input material: PBMCs. The sequence came from a woman aged 40 to 50 in good health. Some clones in this sample may be carry-over from other donors' samples. The V and J genes are TRBV7-8 and TRBJ1-5; a possible D gene is TRBD1 (5 bases). CDR3 sequence (DNA): TGTGCCAGCAGCCCCTCATATGGTGCCAGGGTAGAAGGTGGACAGCCCCAGCATTTT. It encodes CASSPSYGARVEGGQPQHF.